This T cell receptor beta chain was identified in a study of blood T cell repertoires in COVID-19. The assay was immunoSEQ multiplex PCR, and TCRdb's table has in-frame clones only and misses some. This sample has around 230,000 clones, with 87% found just once. Germline CDR1 and CDR2: SEHNR and FQNEAQ (reference sequence). The CDR3 is made up of 17 amino acids. After removal of 5 bases from V and 2 bases from J, the junction contained 9 bases not matched to a gene. The sequence was collected from a man between 18 and 29 years old with acute COVID-19. The chain employs TRBV7-9 and TRBJ2-3; 11 bases match TRBD2. Source material: PBMCs or T cells enriched from blood (not recorded which). CDR3 nucleotides: TGTGCCAGCAGCCCCCGTGGGACTAGCGGAATCACAGATACGCAGTATTTT. The encoded protein is CASSPRGTSGITDTQYF.